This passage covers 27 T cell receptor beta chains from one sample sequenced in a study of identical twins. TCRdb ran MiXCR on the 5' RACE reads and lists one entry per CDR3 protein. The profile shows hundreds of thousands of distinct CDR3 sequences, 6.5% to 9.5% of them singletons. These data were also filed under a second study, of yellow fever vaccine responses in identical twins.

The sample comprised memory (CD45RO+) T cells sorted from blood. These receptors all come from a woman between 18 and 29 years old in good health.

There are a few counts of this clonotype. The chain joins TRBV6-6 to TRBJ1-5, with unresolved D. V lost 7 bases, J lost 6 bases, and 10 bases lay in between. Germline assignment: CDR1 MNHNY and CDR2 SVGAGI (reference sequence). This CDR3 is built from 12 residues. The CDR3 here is CASTAFGQPQHF. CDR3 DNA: TGTGCCAGCACCGCTTTTGGTCAGCCCCAGCATTTT.

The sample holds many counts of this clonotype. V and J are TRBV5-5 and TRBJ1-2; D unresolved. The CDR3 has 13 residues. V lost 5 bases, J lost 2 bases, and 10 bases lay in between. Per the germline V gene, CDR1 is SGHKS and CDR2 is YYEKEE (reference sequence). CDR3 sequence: CASSQDGNYGYTF. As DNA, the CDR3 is TGTGCCAGCAGTCAGGACGGCAACTATGGCTACACCTTC.

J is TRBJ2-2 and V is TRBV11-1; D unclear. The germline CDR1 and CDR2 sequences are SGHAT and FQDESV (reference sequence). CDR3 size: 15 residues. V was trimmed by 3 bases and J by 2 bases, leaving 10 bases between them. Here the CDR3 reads CASSFALENTGELFF. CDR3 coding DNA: TGTGCCAGCAGCTTCGCCCTAGAAAACACCGGGGAGCTGTTTTTT.

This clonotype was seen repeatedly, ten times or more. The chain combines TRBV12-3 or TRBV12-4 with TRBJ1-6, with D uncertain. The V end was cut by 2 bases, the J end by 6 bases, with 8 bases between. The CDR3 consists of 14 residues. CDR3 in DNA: TGTGCCAGCAGTTTAAGGCAATCTAATTCACCCCTCCACTTT. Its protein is CASSLRQSNSPLHF.

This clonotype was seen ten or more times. Here the CDR3 reads CASSLVGRSNEQFF. The CDR3 nucleotides are TGTGCCAGCAGCTTAGTCGGGAGAAGCAATGAGCAGTTCTTC. The chain is built from TRBV7-8 and TRBJ2-1; tentative D call: TRBD2 (6 bases). The germline V gene has CDR1 SGHVS and CDR2 FQNEAQ. CDR3 length: 14 residues. With 1 base removed from V and 6 bases from J, the gap between germline ends came to 10 bases.

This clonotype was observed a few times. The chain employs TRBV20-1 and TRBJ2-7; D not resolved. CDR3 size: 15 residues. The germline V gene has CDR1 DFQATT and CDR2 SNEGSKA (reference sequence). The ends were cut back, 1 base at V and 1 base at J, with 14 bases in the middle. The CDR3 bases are TGCAGTGCTAGAGGTGGGCAGCTGAATTCCTACGAGCAGTACTTC. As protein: CSARGGQLNSYEQYF.

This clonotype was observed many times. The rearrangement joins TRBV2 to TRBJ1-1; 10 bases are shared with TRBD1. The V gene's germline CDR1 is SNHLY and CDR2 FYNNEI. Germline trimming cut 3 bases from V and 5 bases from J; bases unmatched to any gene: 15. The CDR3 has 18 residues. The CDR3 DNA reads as TGTGCCAGCAGTGAGATGGACAGGGGGGCCAGAAGAGCGACTGAAGCTTTCTTT. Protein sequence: CASSEMDRGARRATEAFF.

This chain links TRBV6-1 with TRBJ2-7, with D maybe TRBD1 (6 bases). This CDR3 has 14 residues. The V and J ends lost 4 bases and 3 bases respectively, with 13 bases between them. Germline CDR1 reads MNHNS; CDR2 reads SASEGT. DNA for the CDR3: TGTGCCAGCAGTGCGACAGGTCGGGTCTACGAGCAGTACTTC. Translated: CASSATGRVYEQYF.

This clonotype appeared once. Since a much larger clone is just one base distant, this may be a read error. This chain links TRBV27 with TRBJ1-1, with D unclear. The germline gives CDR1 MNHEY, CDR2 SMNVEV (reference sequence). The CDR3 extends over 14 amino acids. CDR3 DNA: TGTGACAGCAGTTCAGCGGGTATGAACACTGAAGCTTTCTTT. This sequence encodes CDSSSAGMNTEAFF.

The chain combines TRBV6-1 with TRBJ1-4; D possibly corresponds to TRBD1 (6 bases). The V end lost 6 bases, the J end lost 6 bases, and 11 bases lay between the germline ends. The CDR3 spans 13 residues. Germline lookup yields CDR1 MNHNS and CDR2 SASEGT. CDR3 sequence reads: CASSRDTYEKLFF. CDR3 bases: TGTGCCAGCAGCCGGGACACCTATGAAAAACTGTTTTTT.

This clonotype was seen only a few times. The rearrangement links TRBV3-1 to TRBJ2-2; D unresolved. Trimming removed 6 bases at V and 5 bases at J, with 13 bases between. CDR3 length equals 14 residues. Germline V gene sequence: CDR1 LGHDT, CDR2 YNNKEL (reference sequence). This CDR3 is CASRPTQSTGELFF. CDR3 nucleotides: TGTGCCAGCAGGCCCACACAGAGTACCGGGGAGCTGTTTTTT.

The DNA for the CDR3 is TGTGCCAGCAGTTACACCCCCGACTGGGGCGCCCACAAAAACATTCAGTACTTC. It yields the protein CASSYTPDWGAHKNIQYF. The rearrangement links TRBV6-8 to TRBJ2-4; possibly TRBD1 for D (5 bases). Looked up from germline, CDR1 is MNHGY and CDR2 is SAAAGT. There are 18 residues in the CDR3. V was trimmed by 2 bases and J by 3 bases, leaving 20 bases between them.

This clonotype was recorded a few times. CDR3 nucleotide sequence: TGTGCCAGCAGCTTGGTAGGCGGGAGGGCCCGTGAGCAGTACTTC. This translates into CASSLVGGRAREQYF. V and J are TRBV5-5 and TRBJ2-7; the match to TRBD2 covers 9 bases. Per the germline V gene, CDR1 is SGHKS and CDR2 is YYEKEE (reference sequence). Trimming at V came to 0 bases and at J to 7 bases, leaving 8 bases not matched to a gene. The CDR3 has 15 amino acids.

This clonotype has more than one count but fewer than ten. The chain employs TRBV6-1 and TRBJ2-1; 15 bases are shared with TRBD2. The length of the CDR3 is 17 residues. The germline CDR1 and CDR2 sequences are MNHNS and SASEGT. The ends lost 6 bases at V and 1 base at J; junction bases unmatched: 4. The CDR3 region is CASRRGTSGGSYNEQFF. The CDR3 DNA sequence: TGTGCCAGCAGAAGGGGGACTAGCGGGGGGTCCTACAATGAGCAGTTCTTC.

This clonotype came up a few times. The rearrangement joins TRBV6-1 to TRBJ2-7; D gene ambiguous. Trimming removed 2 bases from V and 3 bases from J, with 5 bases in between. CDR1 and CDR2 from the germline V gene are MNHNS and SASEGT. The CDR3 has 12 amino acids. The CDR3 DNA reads TGTGCCAGCAGTGAATGGGGCTACGAGCAGTACGTC. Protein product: CASSEWGYEQYV.

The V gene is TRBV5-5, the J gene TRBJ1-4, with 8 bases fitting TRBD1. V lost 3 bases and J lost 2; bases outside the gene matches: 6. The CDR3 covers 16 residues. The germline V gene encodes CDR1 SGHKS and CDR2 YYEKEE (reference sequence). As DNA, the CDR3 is TGTGCCAGCAGCTGGGCAGGGGGCTTGACTAATGAAAAACTGTTTTTT. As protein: CASSWAGGLTNEKLFF.

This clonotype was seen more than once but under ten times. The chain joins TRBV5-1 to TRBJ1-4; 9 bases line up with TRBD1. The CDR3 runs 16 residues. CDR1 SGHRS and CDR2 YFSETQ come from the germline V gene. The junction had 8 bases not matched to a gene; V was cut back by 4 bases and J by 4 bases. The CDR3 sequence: CASSGKGTGFNEKLFF. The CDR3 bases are TGCGCCAGCAGCGGCAAAGGGACAGGGTTTAATGAAAAACTGTTTTTT.

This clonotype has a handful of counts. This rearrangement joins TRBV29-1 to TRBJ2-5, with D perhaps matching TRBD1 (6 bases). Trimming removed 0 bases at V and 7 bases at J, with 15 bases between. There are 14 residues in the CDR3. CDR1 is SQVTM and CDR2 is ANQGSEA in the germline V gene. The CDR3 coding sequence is TGCAGCGTTGAAGATCAGGGGCCCCGCGGGACCCAGTACTTC. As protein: CSVEDQGPRGTQYF. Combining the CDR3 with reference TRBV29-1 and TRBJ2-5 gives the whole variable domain SAVISQKPSRDICQRGTSLTIQCQVDSQVTMMFWYRQQPGQSLTLIATANQGSEATYESGFVIDKFPISRPNLTFSTLTVSNMSPEDSSIYLCSVEDQGPRGTQYFGPGTRLLVL.

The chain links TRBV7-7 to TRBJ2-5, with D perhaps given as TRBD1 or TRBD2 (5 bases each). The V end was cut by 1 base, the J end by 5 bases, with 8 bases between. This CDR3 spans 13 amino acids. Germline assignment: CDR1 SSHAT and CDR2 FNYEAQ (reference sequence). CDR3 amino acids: CASSLGDRETQYF. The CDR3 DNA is TGTGCCAGCAGCTTAGGGGACCGGGAGACCCAGTACTTC.

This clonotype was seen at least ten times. The CDR3 DNA sequence: TGTGCCAGCAACTCGGGACAGATTAATTCACCCCTCCACTTT. Its translation: CASNSGQINSPLHF. The V call is TRBV12-3 or TRBV12-4, the J call TRBJ1-6; 7 bases match TRBD1. The CDR3 is 14 residues long. With 7 bases clipped from V and 6 bases from J, the junction kept 6 bases outside the gene matches.

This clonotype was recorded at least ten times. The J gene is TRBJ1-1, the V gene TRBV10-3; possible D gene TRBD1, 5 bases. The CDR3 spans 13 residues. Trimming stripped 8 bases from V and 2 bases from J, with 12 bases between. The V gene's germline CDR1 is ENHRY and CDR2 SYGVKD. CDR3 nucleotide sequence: TGTGCCATCTCTTGGGGGAGTAACACTGAAGCTTTCTTT. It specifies CAISWGSNTEAFF.

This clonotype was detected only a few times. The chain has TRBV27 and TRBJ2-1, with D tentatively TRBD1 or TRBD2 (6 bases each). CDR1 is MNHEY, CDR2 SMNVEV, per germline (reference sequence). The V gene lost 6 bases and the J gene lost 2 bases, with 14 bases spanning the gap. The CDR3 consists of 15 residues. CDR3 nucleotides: TGTGCCAGCAGACCACGGGGGCAAACCTACAATGAGCAGTTCTTC. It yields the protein CASRPRGQTYNEQFF.

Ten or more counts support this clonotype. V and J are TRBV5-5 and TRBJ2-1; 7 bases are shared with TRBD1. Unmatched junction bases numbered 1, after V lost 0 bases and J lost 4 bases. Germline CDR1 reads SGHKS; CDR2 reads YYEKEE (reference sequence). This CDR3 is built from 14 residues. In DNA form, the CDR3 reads TGTGCCAGCAGCTTGGGGACAGGTTACAATGAGCAGTTCTTC. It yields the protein CASSLGTGYNEQFF.

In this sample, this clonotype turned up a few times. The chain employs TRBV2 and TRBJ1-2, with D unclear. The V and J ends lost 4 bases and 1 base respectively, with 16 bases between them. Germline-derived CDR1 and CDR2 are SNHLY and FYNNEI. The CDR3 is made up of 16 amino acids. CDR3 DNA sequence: TGTGCCAGCAGTGGGGCAGAGAGAAATTTTAACTATGGCTACACCTTC. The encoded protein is CASSGAERNFNYGYTF. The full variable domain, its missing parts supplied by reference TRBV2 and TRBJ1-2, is EPEVTQTPSHQVTQMGQEVILRCVPISNHLYFYWYRQILGQKVEFLVSFYNNEISEKSEIFDDQFSVERPDGSNFTLKIRSTKLEDSAMYFCASSGAERNFNYGYTFGSGTRLTVV.

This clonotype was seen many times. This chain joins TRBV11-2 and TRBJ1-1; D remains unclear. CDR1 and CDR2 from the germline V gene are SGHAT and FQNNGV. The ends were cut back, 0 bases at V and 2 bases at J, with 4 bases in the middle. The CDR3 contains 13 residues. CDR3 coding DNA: TGTGCCAGCAGCTTAGATCAAAACACTGAAGCTTTCTTT. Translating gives CASSLDQNTEAFF. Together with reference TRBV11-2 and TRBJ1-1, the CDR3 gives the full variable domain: EAGVAQSPRYKIIEKRQSVAFWCNPISGHATLYWYQQILGQGPKLLIQFQNNGVVDDSQLPKDRFSAERLKGVDSTLKIQPAKLEDSAVYLCASSLDQNTEAFFGQGTRLTVV.

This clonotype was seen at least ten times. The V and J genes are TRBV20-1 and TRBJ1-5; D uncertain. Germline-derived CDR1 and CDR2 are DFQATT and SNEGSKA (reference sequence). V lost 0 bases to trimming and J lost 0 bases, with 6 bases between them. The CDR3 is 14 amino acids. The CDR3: CSARDPRSNQPQHF. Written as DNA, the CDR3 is TGCAGTGCTAGAGATCCCCGTAGCAATCAGCCCCAGCATTTT.

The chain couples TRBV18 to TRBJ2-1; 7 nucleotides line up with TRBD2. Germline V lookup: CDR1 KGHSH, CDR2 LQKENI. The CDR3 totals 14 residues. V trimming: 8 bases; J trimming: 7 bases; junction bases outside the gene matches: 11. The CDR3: CASQRGPTGNEQFF. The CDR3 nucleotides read TGTGCCAGCCAGCGGGGCCCCACCGGTAATGAGCAGTTCTTC.